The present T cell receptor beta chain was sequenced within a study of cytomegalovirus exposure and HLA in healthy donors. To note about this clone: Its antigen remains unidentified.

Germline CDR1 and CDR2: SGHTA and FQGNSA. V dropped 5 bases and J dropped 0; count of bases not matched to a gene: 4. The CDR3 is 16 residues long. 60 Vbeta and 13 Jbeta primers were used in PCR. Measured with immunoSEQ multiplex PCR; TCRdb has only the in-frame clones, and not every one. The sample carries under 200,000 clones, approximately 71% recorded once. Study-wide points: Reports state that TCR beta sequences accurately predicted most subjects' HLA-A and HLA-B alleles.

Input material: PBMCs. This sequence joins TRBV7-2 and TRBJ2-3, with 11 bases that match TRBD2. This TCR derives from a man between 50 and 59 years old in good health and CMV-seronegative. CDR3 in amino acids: CASSARLAGSTDTQYF. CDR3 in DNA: TGTGCCAGCAGCGCCAGACTAGCGGGGAGCACAGATACGCAGTATTTT.